The 18 T cell receptor beta chains listed next were all sequenced from one sample in a study of blood T cell repertoires in COVID-19. The table came from immunoSEQ multiplex PCR; TCRdb's copy has only in-frame clones and leaves some out. The profile shows 200,000 to 250,000 clones, roughly four fifths of them singletons. The sequencing sample was made of peripheral blood. The receptor set was obtained from a man aged 25-45 years who had recovered from COVID-19.

The chain uses TRBV7-2 and TRBJ2-1, with D possibly being TRBD2 (6 bases). Between the trimmed V and J ends, which lost 5 bases and 3 bases, there was a span of 14 bases. CDR3 length: 15 amino acids. Germline CDR1 reads SGHTA; CDR2 reads FQGNSA. The CDR3 spells CASSPFPSDYNEQFF. The CDR3 nucleotides read TGTGCCAGCAGCCCCTTTCCTAGCGACTACAATGAGCAGTTCTTC.

The chain recombines TRBV4-2 with TRBJ2-1, with 7 bases matching TRBD2. In germline, CDR1 is LGHNA, CDR2 YNFKEQ. The V gene end was trimmed by 2 bases and the J gene end by 8 bases; junction bases not matched to a gene: 9. This CDR3 contains 15 residues. CDR3: CASSQTGGPGDEQFF. The CDR3 nucleotides are TGTGCCAGCAGCCAAACGGGGGGTCCCGGGGATGAGCAGTTCTTC.

The chain combines TRBV5-4 with TRBJ2-5; 7 bases map to TRBD2. CDR1 and CDR2 (germline): SGHNT, YYREEE (reference sequence). Trimming at V came to 1 base and at J to 4 bases, leaving 4 bases not matched to a gene. This CDR3 has 14 amino acids. The DNA for the CDR3 is TGTGCCAGCAGCTTGCGACTAGCAGGAGAGACCCAGTACTTC. Amino acids: CASSLRLAGETQYF.

The chain uses TRBV9 and TRBJ1-5, with D uncertain. The CDR3 extends over 15 amino acids. Trimming shortened V by 0 bases and J by 1 base, and 8 bases separated the two germline ends. Germline assignment: CDR1 SGDLS and CDR2 YYNGEE. CDR3 DNA: TGTGCCAGCAGCGTAGGTCCCCTAAGCAATCAGCCCCAGCATTTT. It translates to CASSVGPLSNQPQHF.

The chain recombines TRBV5-8 with TRBJ2-7, with D unclear. The CDR3 runs to 14 residues. Germline loops: CDR1 SGHTS, CDR2 YDEGEE. The V gene lost 5 bases and the J gene lost 2 bases, with 14 bases spanning the gap. Written as DNA, the CDR3 is TGTGCCAGCAGGGGCAGCATCCCTACCTACGAGCAGTACGTC. Translating it yields CASRGSIPTYEQYV.

The V gene is TRBV10-2, the J gene TRBJ1-6; D unclear. Germline values: CDR1 WSHSY, CDR2 SAAADI. V was trimmed by 2 bases and J by 10 bases, leaving 9 bases between them. This CDR3 comprises 13 residues. CDR3 sequence: CASSEGSRSPLHF. The CDR3 nucleotides are TGCGCCAGCAGTGAGGGGAGCCGGTCACCCCTCCACTTT.

The chain links TRBV5-1 to TRBJ1-1, with D unclear. Looked up from germline, CDR1 is SGHRS and CDR2 is YFSETQ. V lost 0 bases and J 4 bases, leaving 22 bases between the germline ends. This CDR3 spans 18 amino acids. The CDR3 sequence: CASSLGGRYVSLSTEAFF. In nucleotides, the CDR3 is TGCGCCAGCAGCTTGGGAGGGAGATACGTGAGCCTCAGCACTGAAGCTTTCTTT.

A word on this clone: One end of the junction fails to match germline, which may point to a read error. The chain couples TRBV6-1 to TRBJ2-6; 7 nucleotides agree with TRBD1. Germline V gene lookup returns CDR1 MNHNS and CDR2 SASEGT. This CDR3 comprises 15 residues. Written as DNA, the CDR3 is TGTGCCAGCAGGGAAGGGGGCGCCGGGGCCAACGTCCTGACTTTC. This encodes CASREGGAGANVLTF.

The CDR3 nucleotides read TGTGCCACCCAATCCACAGGGGACACTGAAGCTTTCTTT. Protein sequence: CATQSTGDTEAFF. The rearrangement uses TRBV6-5 and TRBJ1-1, with TRBD1 matching 7 bases. The V segment lost 10 bases and the J segment 3 bases; nucleotides outside the gene matches: 8. Germline loops: CDR1 MNHEY, CDR2 SVGAGI. This CDR3 is built from 13 residues.

CDR3 DNA sequence: TGTGCCAGCAGCCAAGCGACTACTAATGAGCAGTTCTTC. Protein: CASSQATTNEQFF. This chain connects TRBV3-1 (or the pseudogene TRBV3-2) to TRBJ2-1, with D maybe TRBD2 (5 bases). V lost 1 base and J 7 bases, leaving 8 bases between the germline ends. CDR3 length equals 13 residues. CDR1 and CDR2 (germline): LGHDT, YNNKEL (reference sequence).

The chain joins TRBV2 to TRBJ1-5, with no clear D. Per germline, CDR1 SNHLY and CDR2 FYNNEI. Trimming cost V 4 bases and J 3 bases, with 7 bases left between them. The CDR3 length is 13 residues. The CDR3 DNA sequence: TGTGCCAGCAGTGGACAAGACAATCAGCCCCAGCATTTT. As protein: CASSGQDNQPQHF.

The J gene is TRBJ1-4, the V gene TRBV29-1; TRBD1 matches at 8 bases. V lost 6 bases and J lost 4; bases outside the gene matches: 10. Germline loops: CDR1 SQVTM, CDR2 ANQGSEA. This CDR3 comprises 15 residues. The CDR3 protein is CSVQETGGSNEKLFF. In nucleotides, the CDR3 is TGCAGCGTCCAAGAAACAGGGGGAAGTAATGAAAAACTGTTTTTT. Full variable domain (remainder filled in from reference TRBV29-1 and TRBJ1-4): SAVISQKPSRDICQRGTSLTIQCQVDSQVTMMFWYRQQPGQSLTLIATANQGSEATYESGFVIDKFPISRPNLTFSTLTVSNMSPEDSSIYLCSVQETGGSNEKLFFGSGTQLSVL.

J is TRBJ2-5 and V is TRBV18, with no clear D. Germline V gene data show CDR1 as KGHSH and CDR2 as LQKENI. CDR3 length equals 13 residues. V lost 3 bases, J lost 2 bases, and 7 bases lay in between. CDR3 residues: CASSPTEQETQYF. DNA of the CDR3: TGTGCCAGCTCACCTACAGAACAAGAGACCCAGTACTTC.

This chain links TRBV27 with TRBJ1-4; 8 nucleotides align to TRBD1. The CDR3 is made up of 14 amino acids. V lost 5 bases to trimming and J lost 8 bases; unmatched junction nucleotides: 7. Germline V lookup: CDR1 MNHEY, CDR2 SMNVEV (reference sequence). The CDR3 spells CASSIRQGKEKLFF. The DNA of the CDR3 is TGTGCCAGCAGTATCAGACAGGGGAAGGAAAAACTGTTTTTT.

CDR3 region: CASSTGGVNTEAFF. The CDR3 nucleotides are TGTGCCAGCAGCACAGGGGGAGTTAACACTGAAGCTTTCTTT. This sequence joins TRBV28 and TRBJ1-1, with TRBD1 matching 8 bases. Germline CDR1 and CDR2: MDHEN and SYDVKM. J lost 2 bases, V lost 6 bases, and 5 bases had no gene match. There are 14 residues in the CDR3.

This chain connects TRBV5-6 to TRBJ2-6, with TRBD1 matching over 7 bases. This CDR3 is built from 15 residues. V trimming: 6 bases; J trimming: 1 base; junction bases outside the gene matches: 4. Germline V lookup: CDR1 SGHDT, CDR2 YYEEEE. Here the CDR3 reads CASTRTGSGANVLTF. The CDR3 nucleotides are TGTGCCAGCACCCGGACAGGTTCTGGGGCCAACGTCCTGACTTTC.

This chain links TRBV5-1 with TRBJ1-2; TRBD1 agrees at 8 bases. This CDR3 has 15 residues. Germline CDR1 reads SGHRS; CDR2 reads YFSETQ. V gave up 4 bases and J gave up 4 bases; unmatched junction bases: 9. The CDR3 coding sequence is TGCGCCAGCAGCGCGGACAGGGTAGTTACCTATGGCTACACCTTC. Translating it yields CASSADRVVTYGYTF.

V is TRBV5-4 and J is TRBJ2-3, with TRBD1 identical over 9 bases. The CDR3 has 16 residues. Trimming removed 0 bases from V and 2 bases from J; junction bases left unmatched: 4. Germline V lookup: CDR1 SGHNT, CDR2 YYREEE (reference sequence). The CDR3 protein is CASSLAGQGPTDTQYF. The CDR3 region has the DNA TGTGCCAGCAGCTTGGCCGGACAGGGGCCCACAGATACGCAGTATTTT.